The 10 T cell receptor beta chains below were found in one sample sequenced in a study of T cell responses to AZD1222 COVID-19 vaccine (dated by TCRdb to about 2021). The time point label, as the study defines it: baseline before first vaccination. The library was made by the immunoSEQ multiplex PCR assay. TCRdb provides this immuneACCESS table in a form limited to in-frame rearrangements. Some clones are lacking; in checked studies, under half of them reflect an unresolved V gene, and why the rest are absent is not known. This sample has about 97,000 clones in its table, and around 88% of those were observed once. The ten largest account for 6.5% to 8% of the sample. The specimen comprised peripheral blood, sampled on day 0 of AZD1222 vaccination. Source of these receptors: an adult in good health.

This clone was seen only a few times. CDR3 amino acids: CASSLQGVTGELFF. The DNA of the CDR3 is TGTGCCAGCAGCTTGCAGGGGGTTACCGGGGAGCTGTTTTTT. This sequence joins TRBV5-4 and TRBJ2-2; TRBD1 matches at 7 bases. This CDR3 is 14 amino acids long. The V and J ends lost 1 base and 5 bases, in that order; junction bases with no gene match: 2. The germline V gene has CDR1 SGHNT and CDR2 YYREEE (reference sequence).

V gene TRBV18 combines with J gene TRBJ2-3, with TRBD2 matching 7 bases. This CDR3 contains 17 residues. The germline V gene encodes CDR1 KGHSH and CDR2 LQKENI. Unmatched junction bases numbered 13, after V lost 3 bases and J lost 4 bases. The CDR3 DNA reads TGTGCCAGCTCACCCTTATCTTTGGCGGGAGTACCAGATACGCAGTATTTT. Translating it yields CASSPLSLAGVPDTQYF.

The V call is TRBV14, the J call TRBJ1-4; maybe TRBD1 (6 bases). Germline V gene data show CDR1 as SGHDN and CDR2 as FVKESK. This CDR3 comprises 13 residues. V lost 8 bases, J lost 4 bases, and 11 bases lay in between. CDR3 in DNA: TGTGCCAGCGCTCGGACAGTTAATGAAAAACTGTTTTTT. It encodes CASARTVNEKLFF.

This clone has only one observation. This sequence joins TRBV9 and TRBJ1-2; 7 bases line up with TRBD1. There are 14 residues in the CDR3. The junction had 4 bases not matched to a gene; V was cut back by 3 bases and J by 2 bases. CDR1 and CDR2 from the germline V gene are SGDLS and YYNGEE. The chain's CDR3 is CASSAPTGNYGYTF. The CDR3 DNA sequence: TGTGCCAGCAGCGCGCCGACAGGGAACTATGGCTACACCTTC.

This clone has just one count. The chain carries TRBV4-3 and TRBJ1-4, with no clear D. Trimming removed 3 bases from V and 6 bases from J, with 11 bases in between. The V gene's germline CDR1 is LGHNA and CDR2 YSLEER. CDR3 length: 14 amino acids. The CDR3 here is CASSHVGPDEKLFF. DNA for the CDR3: TGCGCCAGCAGCCATGTCGGACCCGATGAAAAACTGTTTTTT.

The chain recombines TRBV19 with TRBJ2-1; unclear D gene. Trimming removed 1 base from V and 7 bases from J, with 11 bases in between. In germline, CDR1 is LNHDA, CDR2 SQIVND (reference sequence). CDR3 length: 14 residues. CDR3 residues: CASSIGSVWNEQFF. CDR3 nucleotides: TGTGCCAGTAGTATAGGGTCGGTGTGGAATGAGCAGTTCTTC.

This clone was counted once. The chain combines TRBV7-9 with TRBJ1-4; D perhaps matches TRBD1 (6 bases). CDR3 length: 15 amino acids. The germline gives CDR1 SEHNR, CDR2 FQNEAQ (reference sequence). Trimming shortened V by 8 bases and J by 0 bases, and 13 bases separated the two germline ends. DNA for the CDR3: TGTGCCAGCGGCAGGGGCACGGCAACTAATGAAAAACTGTTTTTT. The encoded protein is CASGRGTATNEKLFF.

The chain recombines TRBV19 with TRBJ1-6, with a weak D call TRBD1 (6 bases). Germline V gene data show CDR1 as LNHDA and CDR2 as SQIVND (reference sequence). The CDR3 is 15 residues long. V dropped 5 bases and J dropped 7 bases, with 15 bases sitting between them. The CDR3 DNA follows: TGTGCCAGTAGTGGGCGGACAGTGGGGAATTCACCCCTCCACTTT. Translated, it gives CASSGRTVGNSPLHF.

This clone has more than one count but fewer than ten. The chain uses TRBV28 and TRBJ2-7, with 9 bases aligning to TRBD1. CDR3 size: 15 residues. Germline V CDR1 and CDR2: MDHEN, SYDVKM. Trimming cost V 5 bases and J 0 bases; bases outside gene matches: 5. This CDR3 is CASSPGTGISYEQYF. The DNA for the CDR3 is TGTGCCAGCAGTCCAGGGACAGGGATCTCCTACGAGCAGTACTTC.

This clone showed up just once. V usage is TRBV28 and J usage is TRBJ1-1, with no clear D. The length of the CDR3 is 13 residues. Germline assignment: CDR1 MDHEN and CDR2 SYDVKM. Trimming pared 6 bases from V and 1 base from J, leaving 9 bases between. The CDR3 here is CASSLTPNTEAFF. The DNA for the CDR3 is TGTGCCAGCAGCCTAACACCGAACACTGAAGCTTTCTTT.